The 10 T cell receptor beta chains in this list originate from one sample, sequenced in a study of cytomegalovirus exposure and HLA in healthy donors. The PCR employed 60 Vbeta primers together with 13 Jbeta primers. TCRdb's table, derived via immunoSEQ multiplex PCR, lists solely in-frame clones and lacks some. This listing includes fewer than 200,000 clones. Input material: PBMCs. The source is a man aged 30-40 years in good health and CMV-seronegative.

The V call is TRBV4-2, the J call TRBJ2-7; TRBD2 is a possible D gene (5 bases). The CDR3 has 14 amino acids. The germline V gene has CDR1 LGHNA and CDR2 YNFKEQ. The V end lost 0 bases, the J end lost 1 base, and 7 bases lay between the germline ends. The CDR3 sequence is CASSQDTGSYEQYF. The CDR3 coding sequence is TGTGCCAGCAGCCAAGATACGGGGTCCTACGAGCAGTACTTC.

The chain links TRBV4-1 to TRBJ1-4; 11 bases map to TRBD1. The CDR3 has 18 residues. Germline values: CDR1 MGHRA, CDR2 YSYEKL. V was pared by 4 bases and J by 8 bases, with 15 bases of the junction left unmatched. CDR3 sequence (DNA): TGCGCCAGCAGCCGACAAGGGACAGGGGGTGGGCTGGAAGAAAAACTGTTTTTT. It yields the protein CASSRQGTGGGLEEKLFF.

CDR3 sequence (DNA): TGTGCCAGCAGCTCTGGGGCGGGACAGGGTTTCATTCAGTACTTC. This translates into CASSSGAGQGFIQYF. The V gene is TRBV7-2, the J gene TRBJ2-4; 9 nucleotides line up with TRBD1. CDR3 size: 15 residues. Germline CDR1 and CDR2: SGHTA and FQGNSA. J was trimmed by 9 bases and V by 4 bases; bases with no gene match: 10. Full variable domain (rest looked up from reference TRBV7-2 and TRBJ2-4): GAGVSQSPSNKVTEKGKDVELRCDPISGHTALYWYRQSLGQGLEFLIYFQGNSAPDKSGLPSDRFSAERTGGSVSTLTIQRTQQEDSAVYLCASSSGAGQGFIQYFGAGTRLSVL.

This chain links TRBV27 with TRBJ2-2, with D perhaps matching TRBD2 (6 bases). Germline lookup yields CDR1 MNHEY and CDR2 SMNVEV (reference sequence). V lost 2 bases and J lost 4, with 11 bases in between. The CDR3 is 15 amino acids. The CDR3 sequence is CASSLPRGGTGELFF. In nucleotides, the CDR3 is TGTGCCAGCAGTTTACCCCGGGGAGGCACCGGGGAGCTGTTTTTT.

Written as DNA, the CDR3 is TGTGCCAGCAGTGAATCGGGAAGGGAGACCGGGGAGCTGTTTTTT. Its protein product is CASSESGRETGELFF. The chain joins TRBV2 to TRBJ2-2; possible D gene TRBD2, 5 bases. CDR1 and CDR2 from the germline V gene are SNHLY and FYNNEI. V lost 2 bases and J 5 bases, leaving 12 bases between the germline ends. The CDR3 runs 15 residues. Together with reference TRBV2 and TRBJ2-2, the CDR3 gives the full variable domain: EPEVTQTPSHQVTQMGQEVILRCVPISNHLYFYWYRQILGQKVEFLVSFYNNEISEKSEIFDDQFSVERPDGSNFTLKIRSTKLEDSAMYFCASSESGRETGELFFGEGSRLTVL.

The chain couples TRBV5-1 to TRBJ2-3; D is uncertain. V lost 1 base and J 0 bases, leaving 12 bases between the germline ends. The CDR3 covers 16 residues. Per the germline V gene, CDR1 is SGHRS and CDR2 is YFSETQ. The DNA of the CDR3 is TGCGCCAGCAGCTTGCACAGCCCCAAAAGCACAGATACGCAGTATTTT. It yields the protein CASSLHSPKSTDTQYF.

V usage is TRBV11-3 and J usage is TRBJ1-2; 11 bases line up with TRBD1. V was clipped by 0 bases and J by 5 bases; unmatched bases: 5. The length of the CDR3 is 16 residues. CDR1 and CDR2 (germline): SGHNT, YENEEA. The CDR3 DNA reads TGTGCCAGCAGCTTAGAGGGACAGGGGGGAATATATGGCTACACCTTC. Translation gives CASSLEGQGGIYGYTF. Based on the CDR3 plus reference TRBV11-3 and TRBJ1-2, the full variable domain is EAGVVQSPRYKIIEKKQPVAFWCNPISGHNTLYWYLQNLGQGPELLIRYENEEAVDDSQLPKDRFSAERLKGVDSTLKIQPAELGDSAVYLCASSLEGQGGIYGYTFGSGTRLTVV.

The chain links TRBV6-5 to TRBJ2-1, with 12 bases aligning to TRBD2. Germline lookup yields CDR1 MNHEY and CDR2 SVGAGI. Germline trimming cut 7 bases from V and 4 bases from J; bases unmatched to any gene: 5. This CDR3 is 15 amino acids long. In DNA, the CDR3 is TGTGCCAGCACCGAAGGACTAGCGGGATACAATGAGCAGTTCTTC. This translates into CASTEGLAGYNEQFF.

The rearrangement uses TRBV6-6 and TRBJ1-5, with D unresolved. This CDR3 contains 14 residues. Germline V gene sequence: CDR1 MNHNY, CDR2 SVGAGI (reference sequence). The V end was cut by 6 bases, the J end by 0 bases, with 9 bases between. CDR3 sequence reads: CASSLQLSNQPQHF. In DNA form, the CDR3 reads TGTGCCAGCAGCCTACAGCTTAGCAATCAGCCCCAGCATTTT.

V is TRBV27 and J is TRBJ1-4; 8 bases map to TRBD1. CDR3 length: 15 amino acids. The germline gives CDR1 MNHEY, CDR2 SMNVEV (reference sequence). The junction had 4 bases not matched to a gene; V was cut back by 5 bases and J by 2 bases. The CDR3 bases are TGTGCCAGCAGTCCAGGGGGCCAGACTAATGAAAAACTGTTTTTT. Protein: CASSPGGQTNEKLFF.